This T cell receptor beta chain was recorded in a study of blood T cell repertoires in COVID-19. About the research overall: COVID-19 samples collected from the United States, Italy and Spain covered acute and convalescent phases. The cDNA or gDNA used as material had been derived from T cells, B-cell-depleted T cells, or PBMCs.

Authors' methods: Amplification of reference gene primers was used by the study to estimate nucleated cell counts. The method was immunoSEQ multiplex PCR; TCRdb's version includes in-frame clones alone and lacks a portion of them. V, J and clone size reflect that table, while D and trimming were determined from the DNA. The profile shows hundreds of thousands of clones, 89% of them singletons. Seattle patients were enrolled during active infection and followed longitudinally. Trimming removed 0 bases from V and 4 bases from J; junction bases left unmatched: 5. Germline assignment: CDR1 PRHDT and CDR2 FYEKMQ (reference sequence). The CDR3 contains 17 residues.

The chain couples TRBV13 to TRBJ2-2, with TRBD2 matching 10 bases. The sample taken for sequencing was peripheral blood. The sequence came from a woman aged 25 to 39 with COVID-19, enrolled during active disease. The CDR3 DNA follows: TGTGCCAGCAGCTTAGGCCTAGCGGGAGTCCGCACCGGGGAGCTGTTTTTT. This gives the protein CASSLGLAGVRTGELFF.